This T cell receptor (beta chain) was recovered during a study of pediatric ulcerative colitis. Overall study findings and caveats: Ulcerative colitis patients shared more blood-rectal clones than controls.

The length of the CDR3 is 15 residues. Germline loops: CDR1 KGHSH, CDR2 LQKENI. V lost 0 bases and J 1 base, leaving 9 bases between the germline ends. As concerns this clone: Its target is not known.

During colonoscopy, one to two rectal pinch biopsies were collected. The method was immunoSEQ multiplex PCR; TCRdb's version includes in-frame clones alone and lacks a portion of them. Counted here are 30,000 to 35,000 clones, about three quarters occurring once; the ten biggest clones make up approximately 1.1%. This TCR was recovered from a boy between 10 and 17 years old with mild ulcerative colitis. Sequencing was carried out using gut tissue. The V and J genes are TRBV18 and TRBJ2-5; D not certain. For the CDR3, the DNA is TGTGCCAGCTCACCACCGCTCAGACCCCAAGAGACCCAGTACTTC. Its translation is CASSPPLRPQETQYF. Using reference TRBV18 and TRBJ2-5 for the parts outside the CDR3, the full variable domain is NAGVMQNPRHLVRRRGQEARLRCSPMKGHSHVYWYRQLPEEGLKFMVYLQKENIIDESGMPKERFSAEFPKEGPSILRIQQVVRGDSAAYFCASSPPLRPQETQYFGPGTRLLVL.